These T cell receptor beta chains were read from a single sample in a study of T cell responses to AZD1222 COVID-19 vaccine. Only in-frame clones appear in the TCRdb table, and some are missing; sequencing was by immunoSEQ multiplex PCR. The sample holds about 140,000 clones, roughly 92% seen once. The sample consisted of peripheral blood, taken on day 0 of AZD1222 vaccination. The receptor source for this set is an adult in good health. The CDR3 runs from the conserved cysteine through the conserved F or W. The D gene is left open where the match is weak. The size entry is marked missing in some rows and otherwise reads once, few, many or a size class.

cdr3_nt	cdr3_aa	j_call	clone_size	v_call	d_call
TGTGCCAGCTCCGAGGGGCTGATTTCTGAAAAACTGTTTTTT	CASSEGLISEKLFF	TRBJ1-4	NA	TRBV2	NA
TGTGCCAGCAGCTGGACAGGGGGCACTGAAGCTTTCTTT	CASSWTGGTEAFF	TRBJ1-1	NA	TRBV7-2	TRBD1
TGTGCCAGCACTAAATCCGGGACAGGAAGCGGGGAGCTGTTTTTT	CASTKSGTGSGELFF	TRBJ2-2	NA	TRBV18	TRBD1
TGTGCCAGCAGTTACTCGACAGTCTCCTACGAGCAGTACTTC	CASSYSTVSYEQYF	TRBJ2-7	NA	TRBV6-6	NA
TGTGCCAGTAGTAACAATGAGCAGTTCTTC	CASSNNEQFF	TRBJ2-1	NA	TRBV19	NA
TGTGCCAGCCGCACCTCAGGGCGGGTTGCCACCTACGAGCAGTACTTC	CASRTSGRVATYEQYF	TRBJ2-7	NA	TRBV7-2	NA
TGTGCCAGCAGTTACTCGATGAGGTCCTACGAGCAGTACTTC	CASSYSMRSYEQYF	TRBJ2-7	NA	TRBV6-5	NA
TGTGCCAGCAGGGCCACAGGGGGCGAGGGTCAGCCCCAGCATTTT	CASRATGGEGQPQHF	TRBJ1-5	NA	TRBV2	TRBD1
TGCGCCAGCAGCTTGGGCGCGTACGAGCAGTACTTC	CASSLGAYEQYF	TRBJ2-7	few	TRBV5-1	NA
TGTGCCAGCAGCCGCCTGCGGGGGGCGAACACCGGGGAGCTGTTTTTT	CASSRLRGANTGELFF	TRBJ2-2	NA	TRBV14	TRBD2
TGTGCCAGCAGCAAAGTCAGCGGAGGTAGAGACTATGGCTACACCTTC	CASSKVSGGRDYGYTF	TRBJ1-2	NA	TRBV21-1	NA
TGTGCCAGCAGCTCATGGACTAGCGGGAGTTTATACGAGCAGTACTTC	CASSSWTSGSLYEQYF	TRBJ2-7	once	TRBV13	TRBD2
TGTGCCAGCAGCTCAATACAGAGCACTAATGAAAAACTGTTTTTT	CASSSIQSTNEKLFF	TRBJ1-4	NA	TRBV7-9	NA
TGTGCCAGCAGTTTGAAAGGAATAACTGAAGCTTTCTTT	CASSLKGITEAFF	TRBJ1-1	NA	TRBV28	NA
TGTGCCAGTAGTACCTCGATGGGCCGTCAGCCCCAGCATTTT	CASSTSMGRQPQHF	TRBJ1-5	NA	TRBV19	NA
TGTGCCACCAGTGATTCCCGGGACAGTGACACAGATACGCAGTATTTT	CATSDSRDSDTDTQYF	TRBJ2-3	NA	TRBV24-1	TRBD1
TGTGCCACCTGGACAGGGGAAGACGAGCAGTACTTC	CATWTGEDEQYF	TRBJ2-7	NA	TRBV6-1	TRBD1
TGTGCCAGCAGCCCTCGGGACAGGGCCATCTATGGCTACACCTTC	CASSPRDRAIYGYTF	TRBJ1-2	NA	TRBV13	TRBD1
TGTGCCATCAGTCAGGGGGCGGGTGAGCAGTACTTC	CAISQGAGEQYF	TRBJ2-7	NA	TRBV25-1	TRBD1
TGTGCCACCTCTTCTCAGGACAGGGACGCTGCGGGGCCAGATACGCAGTATTTT	CATSSQDRDAAGPDTQYF	TRBJ2-3	NA	TRBV24-1	TRBD1
TGTGCCAGCAGCGTAGTTTCTAGCGGGGGGGCCGTATATGAGCAGTTCTTC	CASSVVSSGGAVYEQFF	TRBJ2-1	NA	TRBV9	TRBD2
TGTGCCAGCAGCCAAGCGACAGGGGGATATAATGAAAAACTGTTTTTT	CASSQATGGYNEKLFF	TRBJ1-4	NA	TRBV3-1/TRBV3-2	TRBD1
TGCGCCAGCAGCCCGGGACAGGGAGGAATCTCCTACGAGCAGTACTTC	CASSPGQGGISYEQYF	TRBJ2-7	few	TRBV5-1	TRBD1
TGTGCCAGCAGCTACGGACAGGTAGAGCTGTTTTTT	CASSYGQVELFF	TRBJ2-2	NA	TRBV7-9	TRBD1
TGTGCCAGTAGTATGTTGAGGGACGTCTCTGGAAACACCATATATTTT	CASSMLRDVSGNTIYF	TRBJ1-3	NA	TRBV19	NA
TGTGCCAGCAGCCCGACAGGTTTTCCAGATACGCAGTATTTT	CASSPTGFPDTQYF	TRBJ2-3	NA	TRBV6-5	NA
TGTGCCAGCAGTGCCGGCCGTAGCAATCAGCCCCAGCATTTT	CASSAGRSNQPQHF	TRBJ1-5	NA	TRBV2	NA
TGTGCCAGCAGTTCCCAAAGAAACAGGGGTTTACCCCTCCACTTT	CASSSQRNRGLPLHF	TRBJ1-6	NA	TRBV6-5	TRBD1
TGTGCCAGCAGTTTATGGGGAGGGGATTCACCCCTCCACTTT	CASSLWGGDSPLHF	TRBJ1-6	NA	TRBV28	NA